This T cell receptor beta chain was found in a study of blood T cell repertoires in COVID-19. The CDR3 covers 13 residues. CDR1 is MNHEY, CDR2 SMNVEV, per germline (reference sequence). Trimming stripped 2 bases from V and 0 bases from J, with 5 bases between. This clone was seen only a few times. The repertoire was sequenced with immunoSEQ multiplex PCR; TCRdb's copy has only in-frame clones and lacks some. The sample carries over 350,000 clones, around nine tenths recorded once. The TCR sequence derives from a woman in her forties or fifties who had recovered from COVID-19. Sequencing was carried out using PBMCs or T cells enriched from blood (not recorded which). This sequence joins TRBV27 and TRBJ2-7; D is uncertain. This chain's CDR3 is CASSLDSSYEQYF. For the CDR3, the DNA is TGTGCCAGCAGTTTAGATAGCTCCTACGAGCAGTACTTC.